This passage covers 5 T cell receptor beta chains from one sample sequenced in a study of T cell responses to AZD1222 COVID-19 vaccine. Clones were read by immunoSEQ multiplex PCR, and TCRdb kept only the in-frame ones, dropping some. Found here are about 100,000 clones, around nine tenths of them singletons; the top ten hold about 16%. The sequenced sample was peripheral blood, obtained on day 0 of AZD1222 vaccination. The receptors were sampled from an adult in good health.

Turning to this clone: Its ends do not fully match the called genes, so a read error is possible. The chain uses TRBV27 and TRBJ2-5; TRBD2 agrees at 10 bases. CDR1 is MNHEY and CDR2 is SMNVEV in the germline V gene (reference sequence). The length of the CDR3 is 13 residues. The chain's CDR3 is CWGLAGGVETQYF. The CDR3 nucleotides read TGCTGGGGTTTAGCGGGGGGCGTAGAGACCCAGTACTTC.

The chain joins TRBV12-3 or TRBV12-4 to TRBJ2-2, with D unclear. V dropped 6 bases and J dropped 6 bases, with 11 bases sitting between them. The CDR3 loop spans 13 amino acids. The CDR3 region has the DNA TGTGCCAGCAGGATAGGGCGTGCCGGGGAGCTGTTTTTT. Protein: CASRIGRAGELFF.

V and J are TRBV24-1 and TRBJ2-2; maybe TRBD1 (5 bases). Trimming pared 2 bases from V and 6 bases from J, leaving 15 bases between. The CDR3 runs to 16 residues. From germline, CDR1 is KGHDR and CDR2 SFDVKD. Written as DNA, the CDR3 is TGTGCCACCAGTGATTCAGGGTTTGGGGTGGCCGGGGAGCTGTTTTTT. It is translated as CATSDSGFGVAGELFF.

V and J are TRBV4-3 and TRBJ1-4; D is perhaps TRBD1 (5 bases). CDR1 is LGHNA and CDR2 is YSLEER in the germline V gene. The CDR3 contains 15 residues. V shed 4 bases and J shed 3 bases, with 12 bases lying between them. The CDR3 is CASSRQTASNEKLFF. CDR3 bases: TGCGCCAGCAGCCGTCAGACAGCCTCTAATGAAAAACTGTTTTTT.

The chain has TRBV5-1 and TRBJ2-7; 9 bases are shared with TRBD1. CDR1 and CDR2 from the germline V gene are SGHRS and YFSETQ. V was clipped by 0 bases and J by 4 bases; unmatched bases: 8. The CDR3 is made up of 16 amino acids. The CDR3 protein is CASSLEPGQGLYEQYF. In DNA form, the CDR3 reads TGCGCCAGCAGCTTGGAACCGGGACAGGGTTTATACGAGCAGTACTTC.